Listed below are T cell receptor beta chains from one sample, sequenced in a study of T cell responses to AZD1222 COVID-19 vaccine. Some clones are missing from TCRdb's copy, which holds only in-frame ones; the method was immunoSEQ multiplex PCR. This repertoire shows roughly 150,000 clones, 87% found once; its top ten account for about 1%. The sample in question was peripheral blood, obtained 28 days after the second AZD1222 dose. These TCRs come from an adult who received the AZD1222 COVID-19 vaccine. CDR3s include the opening cysteine and the closing phenylalanine or tryptophan. A D gene is named only where the DNA matches it firmly. The size entry is marked missing in some rows and otherwise reads once, few, many or a size class.

>TRBJ2-1|-|TRBD2|TRBV4-2
TGTGCCAGCAGCCAAGATGCGGGGGTCGATAGGGGTGAGCAGTTCTTC
CASSQDAGVDRGEQFF
>TRBJ1-1|-|-|TRBV12-5
TGTGCTAGTCGGCGGATCAACACTGAAGCTTTCTTT
CASRRINTEAFF
>TRBJ2-5|-|-|TRBV5-4
TGTGCCAGCAGCTTGGCCTTGAGGGGCCAGGAGACCCAGTACTTC
CASSLALRGQETQYF
>TRBJ1-2|-|TRBD1|TRBV7-6
TGTGCCAGCAGCTTAGGTCACAGGGGGGACTATGGCTACACCTTC
CASSLGHRGDYGYTF
>TRBJ1-2|-|-|TRBV12-3/TRBV12-4
TGTGCCAGCAGTCGAGAGGACTATGGCTACACCTTC
CASSREDYGYTF
>TRBJ2-1|-|-|TRBV14
TGTGCCAGCAGCCAAGAGTCGGCAATCCGGTTCTTC
CASSQESAIRFF
>TRBJ1-1|-|TRBD1|TRBV3-1/TRBV3-2
TGTGCCAGCAGGCAAACAGGGGGAGAAGCTTTCTTT
CASRQTGGEAFF
>TRBJ1-2|once|-|TRBV14
TGTGCCAGCAGCCGGACAGCGAACTATGGCTACACCTTC
CASSRTANYGYTF
>TRBJ1-2|-|TRBD1|TRBV27
TGTGCCAGCAGTTCACACCGGGACAGGGGTAACTATGGCTACACCTTC
CASSSHRDRGNYGYTF
>TRBJ1-4|-|TRBD1|TRBV7-2
TGTGCCAGCAGCTTAATGGTTCCGGGGCAGGGGGGAGAAAAACTGTTTTTT
CASSLMVPGQGGEKLFF
>TRBJ1-2|-|-|TRBV18
TGTGCCAGCTCACCTCAGACAGAGGGGGAAGGCTACACCTTC
CASSPQTEGEGYTF
>TRBJ1-6|-|TRBD1|TRBV19
TGTGCCAGTAGTAAGCGGCAACAGGGGGGTAATTCACCCCTCCACTTT
CASSKRQQGGNSPLHF
>TRBJ1-5|-|-|TRBV6-1
TGTGCCAGCAGTGAAAGAATGGGGGGCTCTCAGCCCCAGCATTTT
CASSERMGGSQPQHF
>TRBJ1-4|-|-|TRBV5-1
TGCGCCAGCAGTGTTGGGGGTTATAGGGCTAATGAAAAACTGTTTTTT
CASSVGGYRANEKLFF
>TRBJ2-3|-|-|TRBV20-1
TGCAGTGCTAGTCCGCCAGGGGCAGATACGCAGTATTTT
CSASPPGADTQYF
>TRBJ1-2|-|-|TRBV12-3/TRBV12-4
TGTGCCAGCAGCCAAACAGGGAACATGGGCTACACCTTC
CASSQTGNMGYTF
>TRBJ2-2|-|-|TRBV21-1
TGTGCCAGCAGCGCCTTCGGACAGGAGAACACCGGGGAGCTGTTTTTT
CASSAFGQENTGELFF
>TRBJ1-5|-|-|TRBV6-1
TGTGCCAGCAGTGACCCCCCCCCGGGCAATCAGCCCCAGCATTTT
CASSDPPPGNQPQHF
>TRBJ1-5|few|-|TRBV7-9
TGTGCCAGCAGCTTGGGCGGGGCAAATCAGCCCCAGCATTTT
CASSLGGANQPQHF
>TRBJ1-2|-|-|TRBV5-6
TGTGCCAGCATCCCGTCTCCAGGAACTAACTATGGCTACACCTTC
CASIPSPGTNYGYTF
>TRBJ1-1|-|-|TRBV4-1
TGCGCCAGCAGCCAGACCCGGGGGGGAGGAGAAGCTTTCTTT
CASSQTRGGGEAFF
>TRBJ2-3|-|-|TRBV19
TGTGCCAGTAGTTCATATGATACGCAGTATTTT
CASSSYDTQYF
>TRBJ2-7|-|-|TRBV7-9
TGTGCCAGCAGCTTAGCCCCCGGCACGGTCAGAGACGAGCAGTACTTC
CASSLAPGTVRDEQYF
>TRBJ2-2|-|-|TRBV4-3
TGCGCCAGCAGCCAAGATCAGAACAGAAACACCGGGGAGCTGTTTTTT
CASSQDQNRNTGELFF
>TRBJ1-5|-|-|TRBV19
TGTGCCAGTAGTATTACGGGAGATGGGCGCAATCAGCCCCAGCATTTT
CASSITGDGRNQPQHF
>TRBJ1-2|-|-|TRBV9
TGTGCCAGCAGCTTTTCATTTACCGGGACCCGGGTAGACTATGGCTACACCTTC
CASSFSFTGTRVDYGYTF
>TRBJ1-6|-|TRBD1|TRBV4-3
TGCGCCAGCAGCCAGGACAGGGTTGGCTCACCCCTCCACTTT
CASSQDRVGSPLHF
>TRBJ1-3|-|TRBD1|TRBV9
TGTGCCAGCAGCGAGAGCCGGGACAGGGCCGATTTTTCTGGAAACACCATATATTTT
CASSESRDRADFSGNTIYF
>TRBJ2-3|-|-|TRBV5-5
TGTGCCAGCAGTTTGGACAGTAGGACCCCAGATACGCAGTATTTT
CASSLDSRTPDTQYF
>TRBJ2-7|once|-|TRBV7-9
TGTGCCAGCAGCCCCTCTGTCTACGAGCAGTACTTC
CASSPSVYEQYF
>TRBJ1-5|-|-|TRBV12-1
TGTGCCAGCAGCACAGAGGGGTGTCCCCAGCATTTT
CASSTEGCPQHF
>TRBJ2-7|-|TRBD1|TRBV18
TGTGCCAGCTCACCACGGGACAGATACCCCTACGAGCAGTACTTC
CASSPRDRYPYEQYF
>TRBJ1-5|-|-|TRBV5-1
TGCGCCAGCAGCTTGGGGTCCAACAATCAGCCCCAGCATTTT
CASSLGSNNQPQHF
>TRBJ2-3|-|-|TRBV2
TGTGCCAGCTCCGGGAATCCGACGATTAGCACAGATACGCAGTATTTT
CASSGNPTISTDTQYF
>TRBJ2-7|-|TRBD2|TRBV10-1
TGCGCCAGCAGTGAGCTAGCGGGGGGTTACGAGCAGTACTTC
CASSELAGGYEQYF
>TRBJ1-2|-|TRBD1|TRBV5-1
TGCGCCAGCAGCACCGACAGGGATGGCTACACCTTC
CASSTDRDGYTF
>TRBJ1-5|-|-|TRBV18
TGTGCCAGCTCCTTTGCTAAGAATCAGCCCCAGCATTTT
CASSFAKNQPQHF